Sequencing of this TCR beta chain was carried out in a study of blood T cells in healthy people across ages. With a J-beta primer mix and a sample-barcoded 5' primer, a second PCR ran about 7 to 12 cycles. TCRdb reanalysed the 5' RACE reads using MiXCR and keeps one entry per CDR3 protein. The sample contains more than 800,000 distinct CDR3 sequences, 45% of which appear only once. The source of this sequence is a woman between 55 and 75 years old in good health. Source material: blood.

CDR3 sequence (DNA): TGCAGTGCTAGAGATACCCGGACTAGCACAGATACGCAGTATTTT. It translates to CSARDTRTSTDTQYF. The V gene is TRBV20-1, the J gene TRBJ2-3, with D perhaps TRBD2 (5 bases). Germline loops: CDR1 DFQATT, CDR2 SNEGSKA (reference sequence). The CDR3 is 15 residues long. The ends were cut back, 0 bases at V and 0 bases at J, with 10 bases in the middle.